The 19 T cell receptor beta chains given below trace back to one sample, sequenced in a study of cytomegalovirus exposure and HLA in healthy donors. With 60 Vbeta and 13 Jbeta primers, the PCR was carried out. TCRdb keeps only in-frame clones here, not all; method: immunoSEQ multiplex PCR. The sample gives about 180,000 clones, 70% to 80% of which show up once; about 3% is in the top ten. Input material: PBMCs. The origin of the receptors is a male donor in good health and CMV-seronegative.

A remark on this clone: A read error may account for a junction end that differs from germline. The chain couples TRBV7-9 to TRBJ2-7, with 7 bases matching TRBD2. The CDR3 runs to 19 residues. CDR1 and CDR2 from the germline V gene are SEHNR and FQNEAQ (reference sequence). The CDR3 DNA reads as TGTTCCAGCAGACGAACTGGGCTAGCGGAGAGGGGTTTGATGGACGAGCAGTACTTC. This translates into CSSRRTGLAERGLMDEQYF.

The V gene is TRBV6-6, the J gene TRBJ1-2, with TRBD1 matching 9 bases. The junction had 9 bases not matched to a gene; V was cut back by 2 bases and J by 8 bases. The CDR3 length is 15 residues. Germline V CDR1 and CDR2: MNHNY, SVGAGI (reference sequence). This chain's CDR3 is CASSYGGTGREGYTF. The CDR3 region has the DNA TGTGCCAGCAGTTACGGAGGGACAGGGCGGGAGGGCTACACCTTC.

The CDR3 region is CAWSVAGVQPQHF. The CDR3 nucleotides are TGTGCCTGGAGTGTAGCCGGGGTTCAGCCCCAGCATTTT. The chain employs TRBV30 and TRBJ1-5; no firm D call. Trimming pared 0 bases from V and 6 bases from J, leaving 9 bases between. The CDR3 runs to 13 residues. The germline V gene encodes CDR1 GTSNPN and CDR2 SVGIG (reference sequence).

The chain carries TRBV6-6 and TRBJ2-7; perhaps TRBD2 as D (5 bases). This CDR3 contains 15 residues. In germline, CDR1 is MNHNY, CDR2 SVGAGI (reference sequence). V was clipped by 3 bases and J by 0 bases, with 12 bases between them. The CDR3 here is CASSYEGLSSYEQYF. The CDR3 DNA sequence: TGTGCCAGCAGTTATGAAGGACTTAGCTCCTACGAGCAGTACTTC.

The J gene is TRBJ1-1, the V gene TRBV4-1; no reliable D call. The CDR3 consists of 16 residues. In germline, CDR1 is MGHRA, CDR2 YSYEKL. The V end lost 1 base, the J end lost 6 bases, and 18 bases lay between the germline ends. The CDR3 sequence: CASSQGRAVVSAEAFF. Written as DNA, the CDR3 is TGCGCCAGCAGCCAAGGGAGGGCCGTAGTATCTGCTGAAGCTTTCTTT.

The rearrangement links TRBV28 to TRBJ1-5, with D maybe TRBD1 (5 bases). V was shortened by 4 bases and J by 3 bases, with 10 bases between the two germline ends. The CDR3 covers 14 residues. In germline, CDR1 is MDHEN, CDR2 SYDVKM. CDR3 region: CASSWGGNNQPQHF. For the CDR3, the DNA is TGTGCCAGCAGTTGGGGGGGGAACAATCAGCCCCAGCATTTT.

The chain has TRBV28 and TRBJ1-5; D is uncertain. In germline, CDR1 is MDHEN, CDR2 SYDVKM. V lost 5 bases, J lost 4 bases, and 9 bases lay in between. The CDR3 runs 13 residues. Here the CDR3 reads CASSPPGNQPQHF. DNA for the CDR3: TGTGCCAGCAGTCCCCCGGGGAATCAGCCCCAGCATTTT.

This chain links TRBV7-3 with TRBJ1-2; D is perhaps TRBD1 (6 bases). V shed 2 bases and J shed 4 bases, with 11 bases lying between them. CDR3 size: 14 residues. CDR1 is SGHTA, CDR2 FQGTGA, per germline. The CDR3 sequence is CASSLHGQPYGYTF. In DNA, the CDR3 is TGTGCCAGCAGCTTACACGGACAGCCCTATGGCTACACCTTC.

The V call is TRBV10-1, the J call TRBJ1-5, with 8 bases fitting TRBD1. The V and J ends lost 11 bases and 4 bases, in that order; junction bases with no gene match: 13. CDR1 and CDR2 from the germline V gene are WNHNN and SYGVQD (reference sequence). CDR3 length: 15 residues. The CDR3 coding sequence is TGCGCCTTACACGCCCGGGACAGGAGAAATCAGCCCCAGCATTTT. Protein sequence: CALHARDRRNQPQHF.

The J gene is TRBJ1-2, the V gene TRBV19, with D perhaps matching TRBD1 (6 bases). Trimming shortened V by 5 bases and J by 7 bases, and 14 bases separated the two germline ends. CDR3 length: 13 amino acids. CDR1 and CDR2 from the germline V gene are LNHDA and SQIVND (reference sequence). CDR3: CASSPTTGIGYTF. The CDR3 nucleotides read TGTGCCAGTAGTCCCACAACAGGGATTGGCTACACCTTC.

This clone was seen only a few times. CDR3 coding DNA: TGTGCCAGCAGTTTGGGGGGATCGAACACTGAAGCTTTCTTT. Translated: CASSLGGSNTEAFF. The chain couples TRBV27 to TRBJ1-1, with D perhaps TRBD1 (5 bases). V lost 3 bases to trimming and J lost 1 base, with 9 bases between them. The CDR3 consists of 14 residues. Germline V CDR1 and CDR2: MNHEY, SMNVEV (reference sequence).

V usage is TRBV11-2 and J usage is TRBJ2-1; 12 nucleotides match TRBD2. Germline CDR1 reads SGHAT; CDR2 reads FQNNGV. CDR3 length: 18 residues. V was clipped by 5 bases and J by 3 bases; unmatched bases: 11. CDR3 in amino acids: CASSPGVLAGGIYNEQFF. Written as DNA, the CDR3 is TGTGCCAGCAGCCCAGGGGTCCTAGCGGGGGGGATCTACAATGAGCAGTTCTTC.

This clone was seen more than once but under ten times. V and J are TRBV6-1 and TRBJ1-5; the D gene is possibly TRBD1 (6 bases). This CDR3 has 15 residues. V was cut by 4 bases and J by 2 bases, with 12 bases left in between. The germline V gene encodes CDR1 MNHNS and CDR2 SASEGT. The CDR3 DNA follows: TGTGCCAGCAGTGCAGTCAGGGGCGGCAATCAGCCCCAGCATTTT. Translated: CASSAVRGGNQPQHF.

A single count supports this clone. The chain employs TRBV2 and TRBJ1-6; tentatively, D is TRBD1 (5 bases). This CDR3 has 15 residues. From germline, CDR1 is SNHLY and CDR2 FYNNEI. V lost 4 bases to trimming and J lost 2 bases, with 9 bases between them. CDR3 DNA sequence: TGTGCCAGCAGTGGGACGGGGGCCTATAATTCACCCCTCCACTTT. Protein sequence: CASSGTGAYNSPLHF.

This chain connects TRBV6-5 to TRBJ2-1; 11 bases line up with TRBD1. Germline loops: CDR1 MNHEY, CDR2 SVGAGI. The CDR3 has 15 residues. V shed 6 bases and J 7 bases; nucleotides not matched to a gene: 8. The CDR3 reads CASSTGTGGRNEQFF. In DNA, the CDR3 is TGTGCCAGCAGCACCGGGACAGGGGGAAGAAATGAGCAGTTCTTC.

This chain connects TRBV28 to TRBJ1-4; D is uncertain. There are 17 residues in the CDR3. Trimming shortened V by 6 bases and J by 0 bases, and 17 bases separated the two germline ends. Germline V CDR1 and CDR2: MDHEN, SYDVKM. The CDR3 region is CASRPGIFGATNEKLFF. The DNA of the CDR3 is TGTGCCAGCAGGCCCGGGATATTTGGTGCAACTAATGAAAAACTGTTTTTT.

The V gene is TRBV9, the J gene TRBJ2-2; D may be TRBD1 (6 bases). The CDR3 runs to 16 residues. With 3 bases removed from V and 6 bases from J, the gap between germline ends came to 18 bases. Germline CDR1 SGDLS, CDR2 YYNGEE. The CDR3 sequence: CASSDRGSGVAGELFF. The CDR3 DNA is TGTGCCAGCAGCGATCGGGGTTCAGGGGTAGCCGGGGAGCTGTTTTTT.

The chain links TRBV25-1 to TRBJ1-2; a weak D match, TRBD1 (6 bases). Germline loops: CDR1 MGHDK, CDR2 SYGVNS. CDR3 length: 12 amino acids. Trimming pared 6 bases from V and 7 bases from J, leaving 12 bases between. CDR3 coding DNA: TGTGCCAGCAGGAGGGGGTTTGGTGGCTACACCTTC. It is translated as CASRRGFGGYTF.

The genes are TRBV7-2 and TRBJ2-3; 7 bases match TRBD2. This CDR3 region has 17 residues. The junction had 7 bases not matched to a gene; V was cut back by 1 base and J by 0 bases. Germline V lookup: CDR1 SGHTA, CDR2 FQGNSA. CDR3 loop: CASSLGAWGGSTDTQYF. DNA for the CDR3: TGTGCCAGCAGCTTAGGGGCGTGGGGGGGGAGCACAGATACGCAGTATTTT.